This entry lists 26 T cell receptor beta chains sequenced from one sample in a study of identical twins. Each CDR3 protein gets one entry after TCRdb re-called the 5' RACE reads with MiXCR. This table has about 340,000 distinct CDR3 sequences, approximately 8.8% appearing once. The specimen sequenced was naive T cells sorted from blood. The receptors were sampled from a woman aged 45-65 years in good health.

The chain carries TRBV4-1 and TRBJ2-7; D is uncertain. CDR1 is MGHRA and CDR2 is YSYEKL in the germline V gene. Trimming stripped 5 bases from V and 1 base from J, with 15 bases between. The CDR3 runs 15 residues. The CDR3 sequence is CASSENPSVSYEQYF. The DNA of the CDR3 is TGCGCCAGCAGCGAAAACCCTAGTGTTTCCTACGAGCAGTACTTC.

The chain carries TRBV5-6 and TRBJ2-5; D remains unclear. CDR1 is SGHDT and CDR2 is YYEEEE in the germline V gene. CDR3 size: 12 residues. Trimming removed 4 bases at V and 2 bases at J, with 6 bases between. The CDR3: CASSPSQETQYF. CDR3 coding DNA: TGTGCCAGCAGCCCTTCGCAAGAGACCCAGTACTTC.

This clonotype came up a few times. This CDR3 reads CASSGQGAQETQYF. Here the CDR3 DNA reads TGTGCCAGCAGTGGACAGGGGGCTCAAGAGACCCAGTACTTC. This chain joins TRBV12-3 or TRBV12-4 and TRBJ2-5; 11 bases are a match to TRBD1. This CDR3 region has 14 residues. J lost 2 bases, V lost 5 bases, and 1 base had no gene match.

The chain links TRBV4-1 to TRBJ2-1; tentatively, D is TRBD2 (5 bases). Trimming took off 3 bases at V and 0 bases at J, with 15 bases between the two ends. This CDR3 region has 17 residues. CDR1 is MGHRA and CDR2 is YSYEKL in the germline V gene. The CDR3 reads CASSHLVERSSYNEQFF. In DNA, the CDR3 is TGCGCCAGCAGCCATCTCGTTGAGCGGAGCTCCTACAATGAGCAGTTCTTC.

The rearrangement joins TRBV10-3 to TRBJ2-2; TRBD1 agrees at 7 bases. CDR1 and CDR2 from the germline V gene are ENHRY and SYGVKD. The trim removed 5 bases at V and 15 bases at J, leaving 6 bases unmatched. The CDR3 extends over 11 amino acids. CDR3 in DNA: TGTGCCATCAGTAGGGACAGCGTTTTGTTTTTT. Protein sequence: CAISRDSVLFF.

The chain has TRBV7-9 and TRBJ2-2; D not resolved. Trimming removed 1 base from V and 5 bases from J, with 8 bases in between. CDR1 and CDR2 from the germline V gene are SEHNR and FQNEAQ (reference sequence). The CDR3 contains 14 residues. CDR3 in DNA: TGTGCCAGCAGCTTAGAGAGCCGGACCGGGGAGCTGTTTTTT. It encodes CASSLESRTGELFF.

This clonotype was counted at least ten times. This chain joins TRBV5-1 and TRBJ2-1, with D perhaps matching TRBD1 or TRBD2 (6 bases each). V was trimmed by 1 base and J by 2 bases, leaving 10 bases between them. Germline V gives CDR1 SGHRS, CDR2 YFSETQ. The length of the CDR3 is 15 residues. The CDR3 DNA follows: TGCGCCAGCAGCTTGAGGGGGGAGACCTACAATGAGCAGTTCTTC. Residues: CASSLRGETYNEQFF.

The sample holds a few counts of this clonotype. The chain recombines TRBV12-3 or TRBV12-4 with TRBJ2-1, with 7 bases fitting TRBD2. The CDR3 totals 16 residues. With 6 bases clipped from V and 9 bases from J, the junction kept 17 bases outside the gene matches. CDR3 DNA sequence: TGTGCCAGCAGGCCCTCCTGGGCGGGAGTATCGGCTGAGCAGTTCTTC. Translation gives CASRPSWAGVSAEQFF.

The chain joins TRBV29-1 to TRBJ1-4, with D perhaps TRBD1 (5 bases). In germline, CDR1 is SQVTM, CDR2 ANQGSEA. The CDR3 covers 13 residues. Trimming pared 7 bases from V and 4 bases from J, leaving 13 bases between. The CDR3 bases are TGCAGCGCTGTGGGGACTTATAATGAAAAACTGTTTTTT. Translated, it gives CSAVGTYNEKLFF.

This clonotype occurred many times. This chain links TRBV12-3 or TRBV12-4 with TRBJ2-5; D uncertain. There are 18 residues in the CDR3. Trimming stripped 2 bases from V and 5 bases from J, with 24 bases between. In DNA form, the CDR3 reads TGTGCCAGCAGTTTATCCTCTTCCTCCGCACCCGGCTGGGAGACCCAGTACTTC. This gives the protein CASSLSSSSAPGWETQYF.

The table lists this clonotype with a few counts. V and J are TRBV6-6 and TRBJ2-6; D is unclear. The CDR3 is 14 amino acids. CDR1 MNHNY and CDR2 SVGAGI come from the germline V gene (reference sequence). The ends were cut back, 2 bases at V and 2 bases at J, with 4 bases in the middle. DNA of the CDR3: TGTGCCAGCAGTTACACCGCTGGGGCCAACGTCCTGACTTTC. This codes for CASSYTAGANVLTF.

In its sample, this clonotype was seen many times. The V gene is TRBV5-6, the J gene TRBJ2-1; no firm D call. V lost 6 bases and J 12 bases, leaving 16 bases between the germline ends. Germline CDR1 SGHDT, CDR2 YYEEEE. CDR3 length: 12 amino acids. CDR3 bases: TGTGCCAGCAACGTACGTGGGCAGCGGCAGTTCTTC. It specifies CASNVRGQRQFF. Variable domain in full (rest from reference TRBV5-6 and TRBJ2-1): DAGVTQSPTHLIKTRGQQVTLRCSPKSGHDTVSWYQQALGQGPQFIFQYYEEEERQRGNFPDRFSGHQFPNYSSELNVNALLLGDSALYLCASNVRGQRQFFGPGTRLTVL.

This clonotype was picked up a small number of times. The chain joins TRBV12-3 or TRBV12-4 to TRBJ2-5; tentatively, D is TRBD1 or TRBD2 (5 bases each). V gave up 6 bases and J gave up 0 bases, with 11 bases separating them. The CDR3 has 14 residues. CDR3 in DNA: TGTGCCAGCAGGACGGGGACCTACCAAGAGACCCAGTACTTC. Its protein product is CASRTGTYQETQYF.

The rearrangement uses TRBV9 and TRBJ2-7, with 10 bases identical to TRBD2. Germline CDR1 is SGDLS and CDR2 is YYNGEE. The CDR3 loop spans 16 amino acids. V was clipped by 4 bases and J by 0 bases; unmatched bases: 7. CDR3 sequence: CASSPTGTSASYEQYF. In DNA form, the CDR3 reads TGTGCCAGCAGCCCAACCGGGACTAGCGCCTCCTACGAGCAGTACTTC.

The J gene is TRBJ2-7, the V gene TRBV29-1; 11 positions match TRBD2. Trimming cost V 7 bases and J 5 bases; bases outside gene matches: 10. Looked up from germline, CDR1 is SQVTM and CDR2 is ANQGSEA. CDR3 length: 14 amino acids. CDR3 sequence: CSAFTSGSTHEQYF. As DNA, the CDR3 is TGCAGCGCTTTCACTAGCGGGAGCACCCACGAGCAGTACTTC.

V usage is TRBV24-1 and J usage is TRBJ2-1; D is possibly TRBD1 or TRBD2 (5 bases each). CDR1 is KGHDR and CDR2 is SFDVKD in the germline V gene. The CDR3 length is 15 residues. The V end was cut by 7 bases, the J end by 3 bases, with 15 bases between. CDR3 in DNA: TGTGCCACCAGCGCTACCGGGACGGGCTACAATGAGCAGTTCTTC. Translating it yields CATSATGTGYNEQFF.

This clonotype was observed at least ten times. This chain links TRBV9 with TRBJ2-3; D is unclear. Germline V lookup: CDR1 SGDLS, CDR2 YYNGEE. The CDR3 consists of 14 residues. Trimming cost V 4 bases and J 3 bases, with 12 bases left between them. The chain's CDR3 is CASSPQLRTDTQYF. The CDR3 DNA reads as TGTGCCAGCAGCCCGCAGCTCAGGACAGATACGCAGTATTTT. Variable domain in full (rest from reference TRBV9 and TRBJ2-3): DSGVTQTPKHLITATGQRVTLRCSPRSGDLSVYWYQQSLDQGLQFLIQYYNGEERAKGNILERFSAQQFPDLHSELNLSSLELGDSALYFCASSPQLRTDTQYFGPGTRLTVL.

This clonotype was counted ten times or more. The CDR3 region is CASAVQAKAFF. In DNA form, the CDR3 reads TGTGCCAGTGCGGTACAAGCAAAAGCTTTCTTT. The rearrangement links TRBV25-1 to TRBJ1-1; D is undetermined. Germline-derived CDR1 and CDR2 are MGHDK and SYGVNS. This CDR3 comprises 11 residues. Trimming shortened V by 9 bases and J by 9 bases, and 14 bases separated the two germline ends.

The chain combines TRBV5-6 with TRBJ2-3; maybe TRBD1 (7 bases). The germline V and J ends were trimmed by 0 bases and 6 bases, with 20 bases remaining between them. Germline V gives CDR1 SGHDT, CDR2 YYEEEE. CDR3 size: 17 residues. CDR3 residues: CASSLAWAEAGGDTQYF. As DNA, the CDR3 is TGTGCCAGCAGCTTGGCCTGGGCCGAGGCAGGGGGGGATACGCAGTATTTT.

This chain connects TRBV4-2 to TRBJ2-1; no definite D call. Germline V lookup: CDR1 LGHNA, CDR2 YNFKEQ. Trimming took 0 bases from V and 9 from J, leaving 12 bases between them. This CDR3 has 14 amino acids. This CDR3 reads CASSQDDTPGEQFF. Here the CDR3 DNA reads TGTGCCAGCAGCCAAGACGACACGCCGGGTGAGCAGTTCTTC.

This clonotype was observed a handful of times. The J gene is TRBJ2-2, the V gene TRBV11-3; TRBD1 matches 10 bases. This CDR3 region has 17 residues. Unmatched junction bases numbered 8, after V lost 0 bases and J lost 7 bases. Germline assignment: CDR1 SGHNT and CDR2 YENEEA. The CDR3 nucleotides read TGTGCCAGCAGCTTAGATACCGGGACAGGGGTCGGCGGGGAGCTGTTTTTT. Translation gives CASSLDTGTGVGGELFF.

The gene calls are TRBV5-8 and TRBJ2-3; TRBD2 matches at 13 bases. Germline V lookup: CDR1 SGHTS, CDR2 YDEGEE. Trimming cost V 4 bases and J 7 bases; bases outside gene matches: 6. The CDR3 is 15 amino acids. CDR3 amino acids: CASSPRTSGRHTQYF. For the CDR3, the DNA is TGTGCCAGCAGCCCTCGGACTAGCGGGAGACATACGCAGTATTTT.

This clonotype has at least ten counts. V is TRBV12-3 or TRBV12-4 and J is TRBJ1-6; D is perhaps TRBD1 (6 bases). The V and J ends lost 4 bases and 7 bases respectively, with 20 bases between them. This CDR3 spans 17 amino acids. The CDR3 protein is CASSSNRVGLSNSPLHF. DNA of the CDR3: TGTGCCAGCAGTTCAAACAGGGTTGGGTTGTCAAATTCACCCCTCCACTTT.

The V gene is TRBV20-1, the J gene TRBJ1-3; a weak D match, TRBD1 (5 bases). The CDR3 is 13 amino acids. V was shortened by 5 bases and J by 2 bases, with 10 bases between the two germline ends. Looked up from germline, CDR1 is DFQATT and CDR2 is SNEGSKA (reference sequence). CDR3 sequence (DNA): TGCAGTGCTGGAGCCAGGGCTGGAAACACCATATATTTT. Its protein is CSAGARAGNTIYF.

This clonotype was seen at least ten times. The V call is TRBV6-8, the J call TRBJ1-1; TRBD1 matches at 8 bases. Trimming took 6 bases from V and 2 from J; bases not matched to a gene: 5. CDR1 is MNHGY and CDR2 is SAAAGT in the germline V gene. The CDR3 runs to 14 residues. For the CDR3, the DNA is TGTGCCAGCAGACGCCAGGGGGCAAACACTGAAGCTTTCTTT. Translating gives CASRRQGANTEAFF.

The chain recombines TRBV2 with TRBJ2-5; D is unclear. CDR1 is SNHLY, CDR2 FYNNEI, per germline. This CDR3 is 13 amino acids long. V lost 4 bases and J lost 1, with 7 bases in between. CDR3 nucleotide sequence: TGTGCCAGCAGTGCCCCCGCCCAAGAGACCCAGTACTTC. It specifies CASSAPAQETQYF.